The 14 T cell receptor beta chains below were found in one sample sequenced in a study of response to subunit inactivated influenza vaccine. Each CDR3 protein gets one entry after TCRdb re-called the RT-PCR reads with MiXCR. The sample consists of approximately 570,000 distinct CDR3 sequences, approximately 7.7% of them appearing once. The source material was PBMCs from blood, sampled roughly 24 months after vaccination. All receptors come from a man aged 50 to 75 who received an inactivated influenza vaccine.

The chain uses TRBV2 and TRBJ2-7; D possibly corresponds to TRBD1 (6 bases). V lost 6 bases, J lost 2 bases, and 20 bases lay in between. This CDR3 region has 16 residues. CDR1 and CDR2 (germline): SNHLY, FYNNEI. The chain's CDR3 is CASSEGEIANAYEQYF. The DNA for the CDR3 is TGTGCCAGCAGCGAGGGGGAAATAGCGAACGCCTACGAGCAGTACTTC.

As concerns this clonotype: One junction end disagrees with the germline gene, perhaps due to a read error. This CDR3 reads CTSSLDDSGGAVSDTQYF. The CDR3, as DNA: TGCACCAGCAGCTTGGATGATAGCGGGGGGGCGGTTTCGGATACGCAGTATTTT. V is TRBV5-1 and J is TRBJ2-3; 11 nucleotides match TRBD2. Germline CDR1 is SGHRS and CDR2 is YFSETQ. The CDR3 is 18 residues long.

This clonotype appeared many times. The chain is built from TRBV12-3 or TRBV12-4 and TRBJ1-2; 9 bases align to TRBD1. V shed 5 bases and J 6 bases; nucleotides not matched to a gene: 1. This CDR3 has 12 amino acids. CDR3 coding DNA: TGTGCCAGCAGTCGACAGGGGGATGGCTACACCTTC. Amino acids: CASSRQGDGYTF.

The chain is built from TRBV12-3 or TRBV12-4 and TRBJ1-5; the D gene is possibly TRBD1 (5 bases). V lost 8 bases to trimming and J lost 7 bases, with 15 bases between them. CDR3 length: 13 amino acids. The CDR3 bases are TGTGCCAGCGAGGGGAATTCCCAACAGCCCCAGCATTTT. Protein sequence: CASEGNSQQPQHF.

This clonotype was counted between two and nine times. The gene calls are TRBV11-2 and TRBJ2-7, with D uncertain. V was cut by 2 bases and J by 0 bases, with 8 bases left in between. Germline V gives CDR1 SGHAT, CDR2 FQNNGV. This CDR3 spans 14 amino acids. The chain's CDR3 is CASSLRSTSYEQYF. The CDR3 DNA follows: TGTGCCAGCAGCTTAAGGAGTACCTCCTACGAGCAGTACTTC.

The chain combines TRBV7-2 with TRBJ1-1; D not certain. Germline V CDR1 and CDR2: SGHTA, FQGNSA. CDR3 length: 14 amino acids. Trimming shortened V by 0 bases and J by 2 bases, and 7 bases separated the two germline ends. Written as DNA, the CDR3 is TGTGCCAGCAGCTTAGCCAAGTTAAACACTGAAGCTTTCTTT. Translated: CASSLAKLNTEAFF.

The gene calls are TRBV12-3 or TRBV12-4 and TRBJ1-5; D uncertain. The CDR3 covers 16 residues. The V end was cut by 6 bases, the J end by 1 base, with 16 bases between. The CDR3 DNA reads TGTGCCAGCAGCCTTTCTACGGGGAACAGCAATCAGCCCCAGCATTTT. This gives the protein CASSLSTGNSNQPQHF.

In this sample, this clonotype turned up many times. The chain has TRBV5-1 and TRBJ2-7; D may be TRBD1 or TRBD2 (5 bases each). The CDR3 is 15 residues long. CDR1 and CDR2 from the germline V gene are SGHRS and YFSETQ. Deletions cut 4 bases from V and 1 base from J, with 15 bases between. CDR3 nucleotide sequence: TGCGCCAGCAGCCCGACCCCCGGGACGTCCTACGAGCAGTACTTC. Translating gives CASSPTPGTSYEQYF.

The sample holds many counts of this clonotype. V usage is TRBV15 and J usage is TRBJ1-5; the D is unclear. The germline CDR1 and CDR2 sequences are LNHNV and YYDKDF (reference sequence). The V and J ends lost 6 bases and 3 bases respectively, with 12 bases between them. CDR3 length: 14 residues. The CDR3 DNA follows: TGTGCCACCAGGGACGGTCCAGTCAATCAGCCCCAGCATTTT. Amino acid sequence: CATRDGPVNQPQHF.

This clonotype came up many times. CDR3 DNA: TGTGCCAGCAGCAGGAGGGACGGCCCCTACGAGCAGTACTTC. It is translated as CASSRRDGPYEQYF. This chain connects TRBV5-5 to TRBJ2-7, with a possible D match to TRBD2 (6 bases). This CDR3 comprises 14 residues. V was shortened by 4 bases and J by 2 bases, with 13 bases between the two germline ends. From germline, CDR1 is SGHKS and CDR2 YYEKEE (reference sequence).

This clonotype was seen once. CDR3 sequence reads: CASSTGRSSTNEKLFF. CDR3 in DNA: TGCGCCAGCAGCACGGGACGGAGTTCAACTAATGAAAAACTGTTTTTT. V and J are TRBV5-1 and TRBJ1-4, with a tentative D call TRBD1 (5 bases). V lost 4 bases and J lost 0, with 13 bases in between. The germline V gene has CDR1 SGHRS and CDR2 YFSETQ. This CDR3 has 16 amino acids.

This clonotype was seen more than once but under ten times. The chain joins TRBV4-2 to TRBJ2-6, with D uncertain. The CDR3 is 16 residues long. Germline V gene sequence: CDR1 LGHNA, CDR2 YNFKEQ. Trimming took off 3 bases at V and 0 bases at J, with 9 bases between the two ends. The CDR3 spells CASSQIGSSGANVLTF. The CDR3 DNA reads TGTGCCAGCAGCCAGATTGGGTCCTCTGGGGCCAACGTCCTGACTTTC.

The chain is built from TRBV30 and TRBJ1-1, with D unresolved. Trimming shortened V by 0 bases and J by 1 base, and 6 bases separated the two germline ends. The CDR3 runs 13 residues. The germline V gene encodes CDR1 GTSNPN and CDR2 SVGIG (reference sequence). CDR3 protein: CAWSVETNTEAFF. The CDR3 DNA follows: TGTGCCTGGAGTGTAGAAACGAACACTGAAGCTTTCTTT.

The chain employs TRBV14 and TRBJ2-5; D gene unclear. Per germline, CDR1 SGHDN and CDR2 FVKESK. V shed 3 bases and J shed 1 base, with 15 bases lying between them. The length of the CDR3 is 16 residues. This CDR3 reads CASSQRIQLGQETQYF. The DNA of the CDR3 is TGTGCCAGCAGCCAGAGGATACAGCTAGGCCAAGAGACCCAGTACTTC. The whole variable domain, filled in from reference TRBV14 and TRBJ2-5, reads EAGVTQFPSHSVIEKGQTVTLRCDPISGHDNLYWYRRVMGKEIKFLLHFVKESKQDESGMPNNRFLAERTGGTYSTLKVQPAELEDSGVYFCASSQRIQLGQETQYFGPGTRLLVL.